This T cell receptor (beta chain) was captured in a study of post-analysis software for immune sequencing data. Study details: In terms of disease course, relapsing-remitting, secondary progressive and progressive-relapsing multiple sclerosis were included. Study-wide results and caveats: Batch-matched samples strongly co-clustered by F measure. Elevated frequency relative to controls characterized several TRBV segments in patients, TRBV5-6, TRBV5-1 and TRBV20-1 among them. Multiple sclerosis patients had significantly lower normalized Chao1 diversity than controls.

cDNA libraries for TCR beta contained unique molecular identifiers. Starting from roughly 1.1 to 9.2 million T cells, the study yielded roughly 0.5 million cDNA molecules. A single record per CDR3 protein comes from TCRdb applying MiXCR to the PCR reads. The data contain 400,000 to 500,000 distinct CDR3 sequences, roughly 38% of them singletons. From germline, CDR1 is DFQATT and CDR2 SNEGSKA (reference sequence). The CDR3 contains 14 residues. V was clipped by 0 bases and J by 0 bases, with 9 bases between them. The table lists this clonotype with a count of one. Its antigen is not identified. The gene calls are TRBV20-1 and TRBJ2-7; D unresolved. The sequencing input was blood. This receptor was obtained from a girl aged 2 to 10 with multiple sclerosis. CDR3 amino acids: CSARDARSSYEQYF. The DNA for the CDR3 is TGCAGTGCTAGAGATGCCAGGAGCTCCTACGAGCAGTACTTC.